Detailed here is one T cell receptor beta chain. The antigen remains undetermined. This entry is derived from a study of cytomegalovirus exposure and HLA in healthy donors. Regarding the study as a whole: Within a later analysis, the majority of CMV-associated TCR beta chains appeared HLA-restricted.

V lost 9 bases, J lost 2 bases, and 5 bases stayed unmatched. Germline V gene lookup returns CDR1 SNHLY and CDR2 FYNNEI. The CDR3 has 14 amino acids. Amplification used 60 Vbeta primers and 13 Jbeta primers. Assay: immunoSEQ multiplex PCR; the TCRdb copy retains only in-frame clones and omits some. This table holds roughly 100,000 clones. Sequenced material: PBMCs. This TCR was sampled from a man in his forties in good health and CMV-seronegative. The genes are TRBV2 and TRBJ1-2; 11 bases are a match to TRBD1. Written as DNA, the CDR3 is TGTGCCAGTCGGACAGGGGGCAAAAACTATGGCTACACCTTC. It is translated as CASRTGGKNYGYTF.